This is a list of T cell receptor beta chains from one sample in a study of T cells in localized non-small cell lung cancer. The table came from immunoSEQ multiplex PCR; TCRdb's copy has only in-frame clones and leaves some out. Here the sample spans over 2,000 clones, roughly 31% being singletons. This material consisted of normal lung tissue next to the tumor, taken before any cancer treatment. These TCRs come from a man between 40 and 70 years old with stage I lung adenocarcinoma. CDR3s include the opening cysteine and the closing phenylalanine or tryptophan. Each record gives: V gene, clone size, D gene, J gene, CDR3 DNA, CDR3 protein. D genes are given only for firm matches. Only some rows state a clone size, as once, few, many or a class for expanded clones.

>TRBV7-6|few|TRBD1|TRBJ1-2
TGTGCCAGCAGCAAGACAGGGGGAGCCTATGGCTACACCTTC
CASSKTGGAYGYTF
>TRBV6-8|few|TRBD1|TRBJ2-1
TGTGCCAGCGGGGGGACAGGACTCTTTTACAATGAGCAGTTCTTC
CASGGTGLFYNEQFF
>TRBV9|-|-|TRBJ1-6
TGTGCCAGCAGCGTAGCACGGGAAAATTCACCCCTCCACTTT
CASSVARENSPLHF
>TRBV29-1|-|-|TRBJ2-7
TGCAGCGTCGCCTCGACGGCCTACGAGCAGTATTTC
CSVASTAYEQYF
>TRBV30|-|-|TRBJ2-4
TGTGCCTGGAGTCACGGCAAAAACATTCAGTACTTC
CAWSHGKNIQYF
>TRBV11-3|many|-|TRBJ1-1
TGTGCCAGCAGCTTAAATCAGGGGAGTACTGAAGCTTTCTTT
CASSLNQGSTEAFF
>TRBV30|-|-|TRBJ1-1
TGTGCCTGGAGCGCCGGGACACAAGCTTTCTTT
CAWSAGTQAFF
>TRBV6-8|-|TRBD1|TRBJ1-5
TGTGCCACCTGGACAGGGGATAGCAATCAGCCCCAGCATTTT
CATWTGDSNQPQHF
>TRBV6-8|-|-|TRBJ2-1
TGTGCCAGTAGGAGGGACTCATGGGCAGCATCCTACAATGAGCAGTTCTTC
CASRRDSWAASYNEQFF
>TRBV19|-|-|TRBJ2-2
TGTGCCAGTAGTCTCAGCGGGCTAGCGAACGGCGGGGAGCTGTTTTTT
CASSLSGLANGGELFF
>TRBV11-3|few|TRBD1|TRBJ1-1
TGTGCCAGCAGCTCCCGGGACAGGGGGCCGCTGGCTTTCTTT
CASSSRDRGPLAFF
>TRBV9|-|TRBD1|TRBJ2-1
TGTGCCAGCAGCGCCCTCGGGACAGGTAACAATGAGCAGTTCTTC
CASSALGTGNNEQFF
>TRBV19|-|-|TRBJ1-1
TGTGCCAACGCAACCTGGGGAGGGGGGCTATCGACCTCCATGAACACTGAAGCTTTCTTT
CANATWGGGLSTSMNTEAFF
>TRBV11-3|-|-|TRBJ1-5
TGTGCCAGCAGCTCGAAAGGGGGTCTGGGCAATCAGCCCCAGCATTTT
CASSSKGGLGNQPQHF
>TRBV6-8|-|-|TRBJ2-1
TGTGCCAGCAGCCTTCTTGTCTCGGGTGAGCAGTTCTTC
CASSLLVSGEQFF
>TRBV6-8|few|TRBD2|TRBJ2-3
TGTGCCAGCAGTCTAGCGGGGGTGATAGATACGCAGTATTTT
CASSLAGVIDTQYF
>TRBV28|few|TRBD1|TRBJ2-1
TGTGCCAGCAGTTTCGGACAGGGGGTCAATGAGCAGTTCTTC
CASSFGQGVNEQFF
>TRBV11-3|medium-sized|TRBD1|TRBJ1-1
TGTGCCAGCAGCTTGGGGACAGGGGGCGCGGGGGCTTTCTTT
CASSLGTGGAGAFF
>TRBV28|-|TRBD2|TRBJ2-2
TGTGCCAGCAGGCGAAGCGGGGGAAACACCGGGGAGCTGTTTTTT
CASRRSGGNTGELFF
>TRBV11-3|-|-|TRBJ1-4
TGTGCCAGCAGCCTGCCTTTTGGGAGGGAAAAACTGTTTTTT
CASSLPFGREKLFF
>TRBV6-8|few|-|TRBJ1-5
TGTGCCAGCAACGGTGGTGCAGGAGAAGCCGATCAGCCCCAGCATTTT
CASNGGAGEADQPQHF
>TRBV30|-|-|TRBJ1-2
TGTGCCGGGCAGGCCCCCGTCGTCGATGGCTACACCTTC
CAGQAPVVDGYTF
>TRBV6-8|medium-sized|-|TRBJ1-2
TGTGCCAGCAGTTCCGAGGGGGGCCGGCTGGTCGGCTACACCTTC
CASSSEGGRLVGYTF
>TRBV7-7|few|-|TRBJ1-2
TGTGCCAGCAGCTTATCACAGGGCCCCAAGTATGGCTACACCTTC
CASSLSQGPKYGYTF
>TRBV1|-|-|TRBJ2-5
TGCGCCAGCAGCCAAGATGGGGGAGCTGGGTTCCAAGAGACCCAGTACTTC
CASSQDGGAGFQETQYF
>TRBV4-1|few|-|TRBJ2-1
TGCGCCAGCAGCCAAAACAGGGTAGAGGGGGATGAGCAGTTCTTC
CASSQNRVEGDEQFF